The clone carrying this TCR beta chain was observed at least ten times. The data derive from a study of T-cell reconstitution after alpha-beta-depleted transplantation in children. The germline CDR1 and CDR2 sequences are KGHSH and LQKENI. The CDR3 is 17 residues long. V dropped 0 bases and J dropped 5; count of bases not matched to a gene: 8. It was with unique molecular identifiers that the TCRbeta library was prepared. From the PCR reads, TCRdb called clonotypes with MiXCR, one entry per CDR3 protein. This sample carries 490,000 or so distinct CDR3 sequences, approximately 12% of them seen once, and the ten largest clones take over 5.5%.

The chain joins TRBV18 to TRBJ2-2; 8 bases map to TRBD2. This clonotype originated in a human donor who donated a stem cell graft to a child with combined immunodeficiency. Here the sequenced sample was PBMCs from the stem cell graft donor, taken from the stem cell graft. DNA of the CDR3: TGTGCCAGCTCACCACCGGAACTAGCGGCCTATACCGGGGAGCTGTTTTTT. It translates to CASSPPELAAYTGELFF.